The 27 T cell receptor beta chains listed next were all sequenced from one sample in a study of T cells in Graves' hyperthyroidism and ophthalmopathy. TCR beta CDR3 sequences were amplified from RNA transcripts. During a first-round RT-PCR of the TCR CDR3, the HTBI primer set was used. Each CDR3 protein is one row after TCRdb ran MiXCR on the multiplex PCR reads. The profile covers 300,000 to 450,000 distinct CDR3 sequences, with roughly 20% appearing a single time and around 15% taken by the ten largest. The specimen sequenced was blood. These receptors originate from a woman aged 40 to 50 with Graves' ophthalmopathy.

There are many counts of this clonotype. The genes are TRBV20-1 and TRBJ2-7; a weak D match, TRBD1 (6 bases). Per germline, CDR1 DFQATT and CDR2 SNEGSKA (reference sequence). V was trimmed by 2 bases and J by 6 bases, leaving 32 bases between them. This CDR3 is 19 amino acids long. CDR3 DNA sequence: TGCAGTGCTAGACTAAGATACCAGGGGAAGGGGCTACTGGGCCGCGAGCAGTACTTC. Protein sequence: CSARLRYQGKGLLGREQYF.

Many counts were recorded for this clonotype. The chain joins TRBV29-1 to TRBJ2-7, with 14 bases lining up with TRBD2. V gave up 5 bases and J gave up 7 bases; unmatched junction bases: 10. Germline V gives CDR1 SQVTM, CDR2 ANQGSEA. The CDR3 contains 15 residues. CDR3 residues: CSVPLPGLAGVEQYF. CDR3 in DNA: TGCAGCGTTCCCTTACCGGGACTAGCGGGAGTTGAGCAGTACTTC.

This clonotype was recorded many times. This chain joins TRBV5-1 and TRBJ2-7; TRBD2 is a possible D gene (6 bases). The CDR3 is made up of 15 amino acids. CDR1 is SGHRS, CDR2 YFSETQ, per germline. V lost 0 bases to trimming and J lost 5 bases, with 15 bases between them. CDR3 sequence: CASSLATGDGDEQYF. CDR3 sequence (DNA): TGCGCCAGCAGCTTGGCGACGGGAGATGGGGACGAGCAGTACTTC.

V is TRBV28 and J is TRBJ2-2; D is possibly TRBD1 or TRBD2 (5 bases each). The CDR3 runs to 16 residues. Germline loops: CDR1 MDHEN, CDR2 SYDVKM. Trimming removed 3 bases from V and 2 bases from J, with 13 bases in between. The CDR3 DNA is TGTGCCAGCAGTTTTGCCGGGACCCTTAACACCGGGGAGCTGTTTTTT. The encoded protein is CASSFAGTLNTGELFF.

This clonotype was counted many times. The V call is TRBV27, the J call TRBJ1-1; maybe TRBD1 (6 bases). The germline gives CDR1 MNHEY, CDR2 SMNVEV (reference sequence). The CDR3 extends over 17 amino acids. V was pared by 5 bases and J by 11 bases, with 30 bases between. The CDR3 DNA reads as TGTGCCAGCAGTCAAGACGTTTATGGGACATCACCGACTGGGGCTTTCTTT. It translates to CASSQDVYGTSPTGAFF.

The table lists this clonotype with many counts. V is TRBV7-2 and J is TRBJ2-7, with D tentatively TRBD1 or TRBD2 (5 bases each). CDR1 is SGHTA and CDR2 is FQGNSA in the germline V gene. The V end lost 2 bases, the J end lost 2 bases, and 19 bases lay between the germline ends. This CDR3 is 17 amino acids long. The CDR3 coding sequence is TGTGCCAGCAGCTTACTAGAGGGGCTGTTGGGGACCTACGAGCAGTACTTC. It yields the protein CASSLLEGLLGTYEQYF.

The chain recombines TRBV27 with TRBJ2-5; TRBD2 matches 11 bases. V was clipped by 6 bases and J by 4 bases; unmatched bases: 10. CDR1 is MNHEY, CDR2 SMNVEV, per germline (reference sequence). This CDR3 is 16 amino acids long. The CDR3 nucleotides read TGTGCCAGCAGCCGCCGACTAGCGGGAAAGGCAGAGACCCAGTACTTC. This codes for CASSRRLAGKAETQYF.

Ten or more counts support this clonotype. The chain couples TRBV27 to TRBJ2-5, with TRBD1 identical over 7 bases. Germline V lookup: CDR1 MNHEY, CDR2 SMNVEV (reference sequence). V was pared by 5 bases and J by 5 bases, with 14 bases of the junction left unmatched. The CDR3 runs 16 residues. As DNA, the CDR3 is TGTGCCAGCAGTGACCAGACGGGACAGCTACACGAGACCCAGTACTTC. Encoded protein: CASSDQTGQLHETQYF.

This chain uses TRBV6-1 with TRBJ1-5; weak D call: TRBD1 (6 bases). The CDR3 is 14 residues long. Germline V CDR1 and CDR2: MNHNS, SASEGT. Trimming took 2 bases from V and 6 from J, leaving 11 bases between them. CDR3 nucleotides: TGTGCCAGCAGTGAAAGGGGGGGGACTCAGCCCCAGCATTTT. Its translation is CASSERGGTQPQHF.

This clonotype was detected many times. The chain has TRBV7-2 and TRBJ1-5, with D possibly being TRBD1 (5 bases). V was trimmed by 5 bases and J by 2 bases, leaving 13 bases between them. This CDR3 has 15 amino acids. Looked up from germline, CDR1 is SGHTA and CDR2 is FQGNSA. The CDR3: CASSPGPRRNQPQHF. CDR3 bases: TGTGCCAGCAGCCCGGGACCCCGGCGCAATCAGCCCCAGCATTTT. The full variable domain, completed using reference TRBV7-2 and TRBJ1-5, is GAGVSQSPSNKVTEKGKDVELRCDPISGHTALYWYRQSLGQGLEFLIYFQGNSAPDKSGLPSDRFSAERTGGSVSTLTIQRTQQEDSAVYLCASSPGPRRNQPQHFGDGTRLSIL.

The rearrangement uses TRBV28 and TRBJ1-2; D uncertain. Trimming removed 3 bases at V and 4 bases at J, with 9 bases between. CDR3 length: 13 amino acids. The germline gives CDR1 MDHEN, CDR2 SYDVKM. In DNA, the CDR3 is TGTGCCAGCAGTTTTCCCGGGAGCTATGGCTACACCTTC. Translation gives CASSFPGSYGYTF.

In its sample, this clonotype was seen a few times. This chain links TRBV4-3 with TRBJ2-5; D unresolved. Germline V gene sequence: CDR1 LGHNA, CDR2 YSLEER. The germline V and J ends were trimmed by 0 bases and 5 bases, with 13 bases remaining between them. The CDR3 spans 15 residues. CDR3 bases: TGCGCCAGCAGCCAAGATGTAATTTCCCCTGAGACCCAGTACTTC. This translates into CASSQDVISPETQYF.

This clonotype was detected many times. The J gene is TRBJ2-5, the V gene TRBV30, with D hard to call. CDR1 is GTSNPN and CDR2 is SVGIG in the germline V gene (reference sequence). V was clipped by 2 bases and J by 1 base, with 5 bases between them. There are 12 residues in the CDR3. CDR3 bases: TGTGCCTGGAGTTTCAGCCAAGAGACCCAGTACTTC. This encodes CAWSFSQETQYF.

The rearrangement links TRBV14 to TRBJ2-7, with D perhaps TRBD2 (5 bases). V was trimmed by 2 bases and J by 2 bases, leaving 10 bases between them. The CDR3 loop spans 14 amino acids. CDR1 is SGHDN and CDR2 is FVKESK in the germline V gene. As DNA, the CDR3 is TGTGCCAGCAGCCAACGTGGAGGTACCTACGAGCAGTACTTC. Encoded protein: CASSQRGGTYEQYF. The full variable domain, completed using reference TRBV14 and TRBJ2-7, is EAGVTQFPSHSVIEKGQTVTLRCDPISGHDNLYWYRRVMGKEIKFLLHFVKESKQDESGMPNNRFLAERTGGTYSTLKVQPAELEDSGVYFCASSQRGGTYEQYFGPGTRLTVT.

This chain connects TRBV20-1 to TRBJ1-5, with D maybe TRBD1 (5 bases). Germline lookup yields CDR1 DFQATT and CDR2 SNEGSKA (reference sequence). The CDR3 is made up of 14 amino acids. The V gene lost 3 bases and the J gene lost 6 bases, with 15 bases spanning the gap. The CDR3 bases are TGCAGTGCTAGTTATGGGGGAGCGGGTCAGCCCCAGCATTTT. This gives the protein CSASYGGAGQPQHF.

Of note for this clonotype: A clone one base away is much larger, so this may be a read error. This chain uses TRBV20-1 with TRBJ1-2, with no clear D. The CDR3 extends over 11 amino acids. Germline CDR1 reads DFQATT; CDR2 reads SNEGSKA (reference sequence). V lost 5 bases and J 5 bases, leaving 9 bases between the germline ends. The CDR3 DNA is TGCAGTGCTGCATGGGGTTATGGCTACACCTTC. Protein sequence: CSAAWGYGYTF.

In its sample, this clonotype was seen many times. The chain uses TRBV11-2 and TRBJ1-1; D is possibly TRBD1 (6 bases). Germline CDR1 SGHAT, CDR2 FQNNGV. V gave up 4 bases and J gave up 1 base, with 13 bases separating them. CDR3 length equals 15 residues. The CDR3 nucleotides are TGTGCCAGCAGCTCGACAGGCCGGAAGAACACTGAAGCTTTCTTT. Its protein is CASSSTGRKNTEAFF. Variable domain in full (rest from reference TRBV11-2 and TRBJ1-1): EAGVAQSPRYKIIEKRQSVAFWCNPISGHATLYWYQQILGQGPKLLIQFQNNGVVDDSQLPKDRFSAERLKGVDSTLKIQPAKLEDSAVYLCASSSTGRKNTEAFFGQGTRLTVV.

This clonotype was seen many times. V is TRBV6-5 and J is TRBJ2-7; D unclear. Trimming pared 6 bases from V and 2 bases from J, leaving 11 bases between. In germline, CDR1 is MNHEY, CDR2 SVGAGI. The CDR3 is 13 amino acids. CDR3 coding DNA: TGTGCCAGCAGCCGAGACCTTCCCTACGAGCAGTACTTC. It translates to CASSRDLPYEQYF.

This clonotype was detected ten times or more. The gene calls are TRBV6-1 and TRBJ2-7, with 7 nucleotides matching TRBD1. Germline V lookup: CDR1 MNHNS, CDR2 SASEGT. The junction had 3 bases not matched to a gene; V was cut back by 5 bases and J by 5 bases. This CDR3 spans 12 amino acids. CDR3 protein: CASSRQGHEQYF. CDR3 sequence (DNA): TGTGCCAGCAGTCGACAGGGTCACGAGCAGTACTTC.

This clonotype was detected only once. The V and J genes are TRBV27 and TRBJ2-7; 10 positions match TRBD1. The J segment lost 9 bases and the V segment lost 4 bases, leaving 12 bases of the junction unmatched. Germline loops: CDR1 MNHEY, CDR2 SMNVEV (reference sequence). The CDR3 runs 15 residues. The CDR3 DNA is TGTGCCAGCAGTTCACCCGGGACAGGGGCCCTCGGGCAGTACTTC. Amino acids: CASSSPGTGALGQYF.

This clonotype has ten or more counts. The V and J genes are TRBV15 and TRBJ2-6, with D unclear. The CDR3 totals 14 residues. The ends were cut back, 8 bases at V and 2 bases at J, with 10 bases in the middle. Germline loops: CDR1 LNHNV, CDR2 YYDKDF (reference sequence). CDR3 DNA sequence: TGTGCCACCTCGAGTAGGACTGGGGCCAACGTCCTGACTTTC. It encodes CATSSRTGANVLTF.

This clonotype has ten or more counts. V is TRBV7-2 and J is TRBJ2-5; D gene ambiguous. Germline loops: CDR1 SGHTA, CDR2 FQGNSA. Trimming took 2 bases from V and 4 from J, leaving 11 bases between them. CDR3 length equals 14 residues. The CDR3 DNA reads TGTGCCAGCAGCTTATGGTCGGTCCGAGAGACCCAGTACTTC. Translated: CASSLWSVRETQYF.

V and J are TRBV12-3 or TRBV12-4 and TRBJ1-5, with 7 bases fitting TRBD1. The V gene end was trimmed by 6 bases and the J gene end by 3 bases; junction bases not matched to a gene: 5. The CDR3 length is 14 residues. CDR3 loop: CASREGTDNQPQHF. Here the CDR3 DNA reads TGTGCCAGCAGAGAAGGGACAGACAATCAGCCCCAGCATTTT.

The chain is built from TRBV6-2 or TRBV6-3 and TRBJ2-6; TRBD1 is a possible D gene (6 bases). Germline loops: CDR1 MNHEY, CDR2 SVGEGT. V shed 5 bases and J shed 6 bases, with 17 bases lying between them. The CDR3 length is 16 residues. The CDR3 bases are TGTGCCAGCAGTCCATCACGGCCAGGGGTGGCCAACGTCCTGACTTTC. Its protein is CASSPSRPGVANVLTF.

This clonotype was picked up many times. The rearrangement joins TRBV28 to TRBJ1-1, with D hard to call. This CDR3 spans 15 amino acids. V was shortened by 10 bases and J by 9 bases, with 27 bases between the two germline ends. Germline V gives CDR1 MDHEN, CDR2 SYDVKM. In DNA, the CDR3 is TGTGCCATCACGCGGTGGTTCCAGGTGCCGGGGAAAGCTTTCTTT. Translated: CAITRWFQVPGKAFF.

Many counts were recorded for this clonotype. The chain employs TRBV2 and TRBJ1-5; D not certain. Germline CDR1 and CDR2: SNHLY and FYNNEI. The CDR3 is 14 residues long. V lost 6 bases and J lost 4, with 13 bases in between. The DNA of the CDR3 is TGTGCCAGCAGGGACGGACGAGGAAATCAGCCCCAGCATTTT. Translation gives CASRDGRGNQPQHF.

This clonotype came up many times. The chain carries TRBV20-1 and TRBJ2-7; TRBD2 might be the D (7 bases). Germline values: CDR1 DFQATT, CDR2 SNEGSKA (reference sequence). Deletions cut 0 bases from V and 7 bases from J, with 16 bases between. The CDR3 length is 14 residues. The CDR3: CSARDLGGAWEQYF. The DNA of the CDR3 is TGCAGTGCTAGAGATTTAGGGGGGGCCTGGGAGCAGTACTTC.